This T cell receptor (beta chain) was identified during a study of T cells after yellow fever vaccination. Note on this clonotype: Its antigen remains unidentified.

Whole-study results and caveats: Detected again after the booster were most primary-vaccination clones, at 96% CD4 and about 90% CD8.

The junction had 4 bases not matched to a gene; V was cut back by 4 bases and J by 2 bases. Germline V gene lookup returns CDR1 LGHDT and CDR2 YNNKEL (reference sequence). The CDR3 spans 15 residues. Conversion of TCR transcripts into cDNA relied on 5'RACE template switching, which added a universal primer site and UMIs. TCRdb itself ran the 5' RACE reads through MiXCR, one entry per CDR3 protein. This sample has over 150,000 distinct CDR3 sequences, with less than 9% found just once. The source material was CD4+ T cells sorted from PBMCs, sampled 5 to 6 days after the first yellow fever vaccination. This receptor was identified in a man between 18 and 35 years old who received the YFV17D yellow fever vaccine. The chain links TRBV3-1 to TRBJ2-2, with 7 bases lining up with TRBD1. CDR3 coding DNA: TGTGCCAGCAGCCGGTGGGACAGCAACACCGGGGAGCTGTTTTTT. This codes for CASSRWDSNTGELFF.